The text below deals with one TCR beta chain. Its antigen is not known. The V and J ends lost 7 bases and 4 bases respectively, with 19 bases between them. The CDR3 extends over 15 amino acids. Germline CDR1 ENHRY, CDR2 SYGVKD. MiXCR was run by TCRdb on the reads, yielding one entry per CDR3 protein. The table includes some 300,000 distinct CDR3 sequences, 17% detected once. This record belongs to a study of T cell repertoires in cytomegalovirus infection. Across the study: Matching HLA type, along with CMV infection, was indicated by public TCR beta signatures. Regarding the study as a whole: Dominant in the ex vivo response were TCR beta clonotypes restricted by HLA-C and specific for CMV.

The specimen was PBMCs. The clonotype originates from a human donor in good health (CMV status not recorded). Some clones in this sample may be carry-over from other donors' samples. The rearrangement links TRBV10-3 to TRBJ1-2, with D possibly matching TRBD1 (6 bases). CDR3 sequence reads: CAITADSQGLYGYTF. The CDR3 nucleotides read TGTGCCATCACTGCGGACAGCCAGGGGCTCTATGGCTACACCTTC.